This TCR beta chain is from a study of T cell clonality in common variable immunodeficiency. Study results and limitations: T cell subpopulation sequencing would be needed to explain CVID clonality. Patient heterogeneity in the CVID cohort limited correlations between repertoire features and clinical complications. Compared with controls, CVID subjects had fewer shared TCRbeta clones.

This clone was seen ten or more times. Its target is not known. The CDR3 end is not reached by the read, which stops 3 residues before it; the germline J gene fills it in. TCRdb keeps only in-frame clones here, not all; method: immunoSEQ multiplex PCR. This sample has 45,000 to 60,000 clones, each found more than once. The CDR3 extends over 19 amino acids. The J segment lost 2 bases and the V segment lost 3 bases, leaving 17 bases of the junction unmatched. Looked up from germline, CDR1 is MNHEY and CDR2 is SMNVEV (reference sequence). J is TRBJ2-3 and V is TRBV27; 7 nucleotides agree with TRBD1. Sequencing was done on a sample of peripheral blood mononuclear cells. This sequence originates from a person aged 18 to 70 in good health. CDR3 region: CASSLRWGTAHPPTDTQYF. CDR3 bases read: TGTGCCAGCAGTTTGAGGTGGGGGACAGCTCACCCCCCCACAGATACG.